What follows is one TCR beta chain and its context. Germline V lookup: CDR1 LNHDA, CDR2 SQIVND (reference sequence). J lost 4 bases, V lost 6 bases, and 9 bases had no gene match. This CDR3 has 15 residues. No patient had autoimmune disease or received systemic immunosuppression. Drawing of blood for sampling happened at baseline, at cycle 4 day 1, and at cycle 7 day 1. This record comes from a study of OX40 agonist ivuxolimab in advanced cancers. Sequencing was performed with immunoSEQ multiplex PCR; in TCRdb, only in-frame clones are kept and a portion is missing. This table holds more than 50,000 clones, around four fifths found once.

Specimen: CD4+ or CD8+ T cells sorted from blood, collected in a trial of the OX40 agonist ivuxolimab. The chain carries TRBV19 and TRBJ2-1, with TRBD2 matching 7 bases. This clonotype was obtained from an adult with an advanced solid tumor such as melanoma, head and neck, liver or kidney cancer. CDR3 nucleotide sequence: TGTGCCAGTAGGACTGTGGGGGGAGGGTACAATGAGCAGTTCTTC. It translates to CASRTVGGGYNEQFF.